These T cell receptor beta chains were read from a single sample in a study of blood T cell repertoires in COVID-19. Sequenced by immunoSEQ multiplex PCR; TCRdb stores in-frame clones only, minus some. The sample shows under 200,000 clones, roughly 84% of them seen only once. Specimen: peripheral blood. These receptor sequences come from a man aged 45-65 years with active or convalescent COVID-19. The CDR3 runs from the conserved cysteine through the conserved F or W. A D gene is named only where the DNA matches it firmly. Some rows mark clone size as missing; the rest say once, few, many or name a class of expanded clone.

D gene	clone size	J gene	V gene	CDR3 DNA	CDR3 protein
TRBD1	-	TRBJ1-5	TRBV6-5	TGTGCCAGCAGTTACTCCGACAGGGGCCCCAATCAGCCCCAGCATTTT	CASSYSDRGPNQPQHF
-	-	TRBJ1-1	TRBV18	TGTGCCAGCTCACCGGACAGCCGGAACACTGAAGCTTTCTTT	CASSPDSRNTEAFF
-	-	TRBJ1-5	TRBV19	TGTGCCAGTAGTACCACCGGCGGGGCTCAGCCCCAGCATTTT	CASSTTGGAQPQHF
-	-	TRBJ1-1	TRBV10-3	TGTGCCACCCATGGCGGGAGGAGGGAAAATTTGGCTTTCTTT	CATHGGRRENLAFF
-	once	TRBJ1-1	TRBV4-1	TGCGCCAGCAGCCAAGATCGCTGGCTGAACACTGAAGCTTTCTTT	CASSQDRWLNTEAFF
TRBD1	once	TRBJ2-1	TRBV3-1/TRBV3-2	TGTGCCAGCAGCCAGGACAGGGGGTCCTACAATGAGCAGTTCTTC	CASSQDRGSYNEQFF
-	-	TRBJ2-1	TRBV9	TGTGCCAGCAGCGTAGAAAGGGGATACAATGAGCAGTTCTTC	CASSVERGYNEQFF
TRBD2	-	TRBJ2-1	TRBV5-1	TGCGCCAGCAGACCCACTAGCGGGGGGTCTTATTCCTACAATGAGCAGTTCTTC	CASRPTSGGSYSYNEQFF
TRBD1	-	TRBJ1-2	TRBV18	TGTGCCAGCTCACCCTCCGGGGACAGCCGCTATGGCTACACCTTC	CASSPSGDSRYGYTF
TRBD1	-	TRBJ2-5	TRBV11-2	TGTGCCAGCAGCTCGACCGGGACAGGGCTTTCCGACGAGACCCAGTACTTC	CASSSTGTGLSDETQYF
-	-	TRBJ1-1	TRBV19	TGTGCCAGTAGTTCGGACAGTGAAGCTTTCTTT	CASSSDSEAFF
TRBD1	-	TRBJ2-7	TRBV4-2	TGTGCCAGCAGCCAAGCGGGCCTGGACAGGGGCGAGCAGTACTTC	CASSQAGLDRGEQYF
-	-	TRBJ1-3	TRBV19	TGTGCCAGTAGTAGCCCAGGGTGGGGAAACACCATATATTTT	CASSSPGWGNTIYF
-	once	TRBJ1-4	TRBV7-2	TGTGCCAGCAGCCGCGGATCAGCAACTAATGAAAAACTGTTTTTT	CASSRGSATNEKLFF
TRBD1	-	TRBJ1-4	TRBV4-3	TGCGCCAGCAGCCAGGGGACAGGGTGGGTTGAAAAACTGTTTTTT	CASSQGTGWVEKLFF
-	-	TRBJ1-3	TRBV9	TGTGCCAGCAGCGCCACAGGGAGTGGAAACACCATATATTTT	CASSATGSGNTIYF
TRBD1	-	TRBJ2-7	TRBV7-7	TGTGCTAGCAGCGCTCCCAGGACAGGTGGCTACGAGCAGTACTTC	CASSAPRTGGYEQYF
TRBD1	-	TRBJ2-1	TRBV11-3	TGTGCCAGCTCGGGACAGGGAAGACAGAGGCCTTACAATGAGCAGTTCTTC	CASSGQGRQRPYNEQFF
-	-	TRBJ1-5	TRBV6-5	TGTGCCAGCAGGCAGGGCAATCAGCCCCAGCATTTT	CASRQGNQPQHF
-	-	TRBJ2-3	TRBV6-6	TGTGCCAGCAGTGATGCTATAAATACGCAGTATTTT	CASSDAINTQYF
-	-	TRBJ2-3	TRBV4-3	TGCGCCAGCAGCCACGAAGTAGACTCCCCTCTTACGCAGTATTTT	CASSHEVDSPLTQYF
TRBD2	-	TRBJ2-5	TRBV7-3	TGTGCCAGCAGCTTCGGGGGGGTATTAGGAGAGACCCAGTACTTC	CASSFGGVLGETQYF
TRBD1	-	TRBJ1-1	TRBV19	TGTGCCAGTAGTACGGGACAGGGGGCGACTAAAGCTTTCTTT	CASSTGQGATKAFF